This T cell receptor (beta chain) was documented in a study of blood T cell repertoires in COVID-19. Background on the study: Acute and convalescent COVID-19 specimens originated in the United States, Italy and Spain. Sources were T cells, B-cell-depleted T cells, or PBMCs; the material itself was cDNA or gDNA.

The repertoire was sequenced with immunoSEQ multiplex PCR; TCRdb's copy has only in-frame clones and lacks some. The sample contains around 150,000 clones, 80% of which appear only once. Trimming shortened V by 2 bases and J by 1 base, and 9 bases separated the two germline ends. From germline, CDR1 is MNHEY and CDR2 SVGAGI. The CDR3 extends over 15 amino acids. The clonotype was recovered from a woman aged 45-65 years with acute or convalescent COVID-19. Sequenced material: peripheral blood. This sequence joins TRBV6-5 and TRBJ2-1; perhaps TRBD1 as D (5 bases). The CDR3 bases are TGTGCCAGCAGTTACGCCAGGGCGTCCTACAATGAGCAGTTCTTC. Translated, it gives CASSYARASYNEQFF.